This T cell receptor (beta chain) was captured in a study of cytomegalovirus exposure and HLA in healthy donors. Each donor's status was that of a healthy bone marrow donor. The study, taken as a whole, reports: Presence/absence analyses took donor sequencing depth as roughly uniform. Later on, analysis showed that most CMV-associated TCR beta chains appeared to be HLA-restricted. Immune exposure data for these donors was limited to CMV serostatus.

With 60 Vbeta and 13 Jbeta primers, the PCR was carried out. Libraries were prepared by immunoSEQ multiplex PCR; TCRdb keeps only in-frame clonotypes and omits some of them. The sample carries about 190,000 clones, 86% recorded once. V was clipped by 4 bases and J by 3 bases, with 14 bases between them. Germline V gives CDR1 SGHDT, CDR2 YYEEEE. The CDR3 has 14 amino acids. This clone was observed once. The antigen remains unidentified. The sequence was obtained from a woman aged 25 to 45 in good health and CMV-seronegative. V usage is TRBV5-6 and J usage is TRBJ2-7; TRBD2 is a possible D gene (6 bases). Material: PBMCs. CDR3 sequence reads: CASSLSGTNYEQYF. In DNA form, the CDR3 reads TGTGCCAGCAGCCTTAGCGGCACCAACTACGAGCAGTACTTC.